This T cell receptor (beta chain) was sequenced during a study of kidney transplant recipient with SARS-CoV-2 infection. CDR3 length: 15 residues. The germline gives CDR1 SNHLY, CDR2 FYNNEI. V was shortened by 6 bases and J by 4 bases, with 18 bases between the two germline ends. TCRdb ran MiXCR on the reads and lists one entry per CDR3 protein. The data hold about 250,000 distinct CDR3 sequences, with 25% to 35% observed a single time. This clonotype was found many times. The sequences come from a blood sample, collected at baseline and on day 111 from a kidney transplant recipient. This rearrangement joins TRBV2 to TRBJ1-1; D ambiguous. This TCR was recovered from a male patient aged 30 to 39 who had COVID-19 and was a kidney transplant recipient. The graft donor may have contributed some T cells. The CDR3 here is CASRPTDLLSTEAFF. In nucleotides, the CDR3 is TGTGCCAGCAGACCCACGGACCTCCTCTCCACTGAAGCTTTCTTT.